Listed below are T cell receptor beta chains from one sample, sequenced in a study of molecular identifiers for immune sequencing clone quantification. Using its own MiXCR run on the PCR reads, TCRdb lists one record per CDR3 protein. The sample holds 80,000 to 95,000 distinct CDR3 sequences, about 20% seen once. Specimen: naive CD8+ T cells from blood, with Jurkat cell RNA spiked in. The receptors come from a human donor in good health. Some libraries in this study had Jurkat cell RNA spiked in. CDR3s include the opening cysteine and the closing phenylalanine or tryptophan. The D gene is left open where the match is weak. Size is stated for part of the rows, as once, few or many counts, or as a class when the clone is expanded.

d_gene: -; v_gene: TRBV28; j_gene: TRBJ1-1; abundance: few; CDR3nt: TGTGCCAGCAGTTTTTCGCAAACTGAAGCTTTCTTT; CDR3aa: CASSFSQTEAFF
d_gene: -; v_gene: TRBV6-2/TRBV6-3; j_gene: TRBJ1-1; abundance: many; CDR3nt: TGTGCCAGCAGTGACAGGTTCTACACTGAAGCTTTCTTT; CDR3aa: CASSDRFYTEAFF
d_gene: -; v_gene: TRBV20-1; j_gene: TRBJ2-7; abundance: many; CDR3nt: TGCAGTGCTAGCGGCGGGGTGAGCTCCTACGAGCAGTACTTC; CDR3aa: CSASGGVSSYEQYF
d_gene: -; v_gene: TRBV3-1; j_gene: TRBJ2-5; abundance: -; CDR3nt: TGTGCCAGCAGCCAAGCGCCAGGGGACCTTCAAGAGACCCAGTACTTC; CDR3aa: CASSQAPGDLQETQYF
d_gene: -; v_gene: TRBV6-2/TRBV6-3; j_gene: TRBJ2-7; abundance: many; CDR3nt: TGTGCCAGCAGTCCAAGCTCCTACGAGCAGTACTTC; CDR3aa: CASSPSSYEQYF
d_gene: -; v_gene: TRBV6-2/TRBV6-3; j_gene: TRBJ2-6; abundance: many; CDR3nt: TGTGCCAGCAGTTATGGGGTGCTGGGGGCCAACGTCCTGACTTTC; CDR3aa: CASSYGVLGANVLTF
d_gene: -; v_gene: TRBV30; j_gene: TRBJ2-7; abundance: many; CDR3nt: TGTGCCTGGAGAGGAGGCGCGGGCTACGAGCAGTACTTC; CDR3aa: CAWRGGAGYEQYF
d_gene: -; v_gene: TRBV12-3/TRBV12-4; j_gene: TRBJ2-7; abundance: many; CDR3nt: TGTGCCAGCAGTAATGGACAGTCCTACGAGCAGTACTTC; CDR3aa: CASSNGQSYEQYF
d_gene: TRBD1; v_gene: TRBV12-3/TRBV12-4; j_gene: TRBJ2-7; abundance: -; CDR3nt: TGTGCCAGCAGCCTACAGGGGGCCGGATGCGAGCAGTACTTC; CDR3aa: CASSLQGAGCEQYF
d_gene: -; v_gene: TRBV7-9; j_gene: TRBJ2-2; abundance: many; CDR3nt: TGTGCCAGCGACGAGACCGGGGAGCTGTTTTTT; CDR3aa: CASDETGELFF
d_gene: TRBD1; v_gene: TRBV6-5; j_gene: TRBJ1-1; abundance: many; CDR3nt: TGTGCCAGCAGTTACCTTAAACCCGGGACAGGGGGCACTGAAGCTTTCTTT; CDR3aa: CASSYLKPGTGGTEAFF
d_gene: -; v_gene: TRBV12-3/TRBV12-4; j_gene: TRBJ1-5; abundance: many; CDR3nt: TGTGCCAGCAACCCGGGACCCAAAGGGGCGTATAGCAATCAGCCCCAGCATTTT; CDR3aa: CASNPGPKGAYSNQPQHF
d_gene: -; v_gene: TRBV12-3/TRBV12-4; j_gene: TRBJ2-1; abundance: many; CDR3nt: TGTGCCAGCAGTTTTAACAGTAACACTGAGATGTTCTTC; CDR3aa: CASSFNSNTEMFF
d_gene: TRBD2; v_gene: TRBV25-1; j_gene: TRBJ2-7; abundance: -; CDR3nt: TGTGCCAGCAGTGCCATTATAGCGGGAGTATCGCGCGAGCAGTACTTC; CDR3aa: CASSAIIAGVSREQYF
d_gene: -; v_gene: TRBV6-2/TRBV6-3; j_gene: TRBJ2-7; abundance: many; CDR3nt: TGTGCCACAGAAACAGGTTACGAGCAGTACTTC; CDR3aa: CATETGYEQYF
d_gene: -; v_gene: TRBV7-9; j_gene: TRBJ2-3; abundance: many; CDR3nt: TGTGCCAGCAGCTATGGACAGTACACAGATACGCAGTATTTT; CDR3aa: CASSYGQYTDTQYF
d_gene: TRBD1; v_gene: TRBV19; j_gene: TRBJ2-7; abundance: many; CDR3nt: TGTGCCAGTAGTATCGGGACAGGGGGTTTCTACGAGCAGTACTTC; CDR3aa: CASSIGTGGFYEQYF
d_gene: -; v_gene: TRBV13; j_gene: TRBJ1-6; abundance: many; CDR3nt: TGTGCCAGCAGCTCCCAGGGTCCACCCCTCCACTTT; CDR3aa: CASSSQGPPLHF
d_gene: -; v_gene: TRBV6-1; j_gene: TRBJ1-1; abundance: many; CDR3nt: TGTGCCAGCAGTGAGGACAGCTTCTTTAATGGGTACACTGAAGCTTTCTTT; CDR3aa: CASSEDSFFNGYTEAFF
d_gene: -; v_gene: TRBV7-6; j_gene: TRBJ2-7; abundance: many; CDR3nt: TGTGCCAGCAGCTTAGGTTTCGGGGTTGCCTACGAGCAGTACTTC; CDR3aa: CASSLGFGVAYEQYF
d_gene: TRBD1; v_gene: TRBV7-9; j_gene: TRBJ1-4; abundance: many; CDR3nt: TGTGCCAGCAGCTTAGCCTCCTCAGGGGGAAGTGAAAAACTGTTTTTT; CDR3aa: CASSLASSGGSEKLFF
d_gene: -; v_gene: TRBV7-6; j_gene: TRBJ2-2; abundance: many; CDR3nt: TGTGCCAGCAGCTTAGTAGGACACCTCGGGAGAAACACCGGGGAGCTGTTTTTT; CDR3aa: CASSLVGHLGRNTGELFF
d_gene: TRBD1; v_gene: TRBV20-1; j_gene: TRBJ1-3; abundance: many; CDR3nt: TGCAGTGCTAGAGAAGGCAGGGGGGTAGGAAACACCATATATTTT; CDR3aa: CSAREGRGVGNTIYF
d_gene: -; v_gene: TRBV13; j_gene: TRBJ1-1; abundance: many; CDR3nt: TGTGCCAGCAGCTTTGTAGGAAACACTGAAGCTTTCTTT; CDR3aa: CASSFVGNTEAFF
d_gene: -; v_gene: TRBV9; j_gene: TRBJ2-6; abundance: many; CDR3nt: TGTGCCAGCAGCGTATGGGTTGGCCCATCTGGGGCCAACGTCCTGACTTTC; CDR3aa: CASSVWVGPSGANVLTF
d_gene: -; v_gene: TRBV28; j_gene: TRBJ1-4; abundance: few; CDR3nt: TGTGCCAGCAGCCCAGGTGGGGGCGGAAAACTGTTTTTT; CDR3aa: CASSPGGGGKLFF
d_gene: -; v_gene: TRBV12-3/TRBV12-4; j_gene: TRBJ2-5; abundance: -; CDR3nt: TGTGCCAGCAGTTACAGGGAGACGTACCAAGAGACCCAGTACTTC; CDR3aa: CASSYRETYQETQYF
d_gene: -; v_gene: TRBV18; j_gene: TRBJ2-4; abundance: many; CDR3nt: TGTGCCAGCTCACGTGTTAGCGAGAACATTCAGTACTTC; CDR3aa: CASSRVSENIQYF
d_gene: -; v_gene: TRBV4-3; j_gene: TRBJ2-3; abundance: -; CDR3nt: TGCGCCAGCAGCCAAGAAAGGAGTTTCACAGATACGCAGTATTTT; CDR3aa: CASSQERSFTDTQYF
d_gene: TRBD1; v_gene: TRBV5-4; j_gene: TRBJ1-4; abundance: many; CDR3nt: TGTGCCAGCAGCTCACCTACCGGGACAGGGGGTGAAAAACTGTTTTTT; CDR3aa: CASSSPTGTGGEKLFF
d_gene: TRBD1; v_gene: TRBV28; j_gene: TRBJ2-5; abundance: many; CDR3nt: TGTGCCAGCAGTTCTGTAATGACAGGGAACCTTTTAGAGACCCAGTACTTC; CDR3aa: CASSSVMTGNLLETQYF
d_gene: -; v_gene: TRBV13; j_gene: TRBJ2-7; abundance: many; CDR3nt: TGTGCCAGCAGCCCGGAACAGGGCTCCTACGAGCAGTACTTC; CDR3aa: CASSPEQGSYEQYF
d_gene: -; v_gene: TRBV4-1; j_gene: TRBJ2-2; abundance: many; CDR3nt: TGCGCCAGCAGCCAAGTCAAGGGGAGGAACGGGGAGCTGTTTTTT; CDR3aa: CASSQVKGRNGELFF
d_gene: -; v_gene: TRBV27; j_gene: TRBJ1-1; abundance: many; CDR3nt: TGTGCCAGCAGTTTAGGGCCCTTCATGAACACTGAAGCTTTCTTT; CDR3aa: CASSLGPFMNTEAFF
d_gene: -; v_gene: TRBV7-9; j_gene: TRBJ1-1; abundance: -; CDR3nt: TGTGCCAGCAGCTTAGCCGGGAACCTCGCTTTTAACACTGAAGCTTTCTTT; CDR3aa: CASSLAGNLAFNTEAFF
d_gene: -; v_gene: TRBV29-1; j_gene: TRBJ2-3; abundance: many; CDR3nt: TGCAGCGTTGAATTTGTTTCTAGCACAGATACGCAGTATTTT; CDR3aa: CSVEFVSSTDTQYF
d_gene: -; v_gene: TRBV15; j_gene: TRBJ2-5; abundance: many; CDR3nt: TGTGCCACCAGCAGCCTTATCGGGGGAAGAGAAGAGACCCAGTACTTC; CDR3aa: CATSSLIGGREETQYF
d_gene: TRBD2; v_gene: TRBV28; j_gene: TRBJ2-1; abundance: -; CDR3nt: TGTGCCAGCAAATCATGGACTAGCGCAAACGAGCAGTTCTTC; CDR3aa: CASKSWTSANEQFF
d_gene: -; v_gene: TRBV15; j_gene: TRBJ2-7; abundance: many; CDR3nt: TGTGCCACCAGCAAGGAACTCTCCTACGAGCAGTACTTC; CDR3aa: CATSKELSYEQYF
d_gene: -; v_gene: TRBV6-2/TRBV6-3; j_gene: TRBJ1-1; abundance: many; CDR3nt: TGTGCCAGCAGTCTCTCCTGGTCAACTGAAGCTTTCTTT; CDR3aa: CASSLSWSTEAFF
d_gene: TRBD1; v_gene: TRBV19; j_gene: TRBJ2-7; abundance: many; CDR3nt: TGTGCCAGTAGTCCCCGGACAGGGGGGCCCTACGAGCAGTACTTC; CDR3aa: CASSPRTGGPYEQYF
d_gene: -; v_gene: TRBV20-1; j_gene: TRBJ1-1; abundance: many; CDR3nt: TGCAGTGCTAGAGGCCTGGACACAAACACTGAAGCTTTCTTT; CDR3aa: CSARGLDTNTEAFF
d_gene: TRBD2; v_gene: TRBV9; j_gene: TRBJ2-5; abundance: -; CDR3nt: TGTGCCAGCAGCCCAGGACTAGCGGGAGTGGTCCAAGAGACCCAGTACTTC; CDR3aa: CASSPGLAGVVQETQYF
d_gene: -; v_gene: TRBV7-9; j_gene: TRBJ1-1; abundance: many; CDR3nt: TGTGCCAGCAGCGAGTCGGGGGGCGCGGGGACTGAAGCTTTCTTT; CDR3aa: CASSESGGAGTEAFF
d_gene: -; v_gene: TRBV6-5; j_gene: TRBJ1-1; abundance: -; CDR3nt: TGTGCCAGCAGTTACTCGACGACAGGAGTGTATGCTTTCTTT; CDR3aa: CASSYSTTGVYAFF
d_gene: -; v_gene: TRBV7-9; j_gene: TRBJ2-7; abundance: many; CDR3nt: TGTGCCAGCAGCCCGGACGGGAGCTCCTACGAGCAGTACTTC; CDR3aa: CASSPDGSSYEQYF
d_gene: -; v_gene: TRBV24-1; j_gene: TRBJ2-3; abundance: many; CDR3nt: TGTGCCACCAGGGCAGCGAGCACAGATACGCAGTATTTT; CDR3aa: CATRAASTDTQYF
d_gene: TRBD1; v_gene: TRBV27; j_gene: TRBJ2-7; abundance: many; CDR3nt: TGTGCCAGCAGTCCGGGGACAGGGACAAGGGACGAGCAGTACTTC; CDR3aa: CASSPGTGTRDEQYF
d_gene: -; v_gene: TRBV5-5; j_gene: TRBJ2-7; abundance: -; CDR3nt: TGTGCCTGCAGCTTGGGGAGTGACTACGAGCAGTACTTC; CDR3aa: CACSLGSDYEQYF
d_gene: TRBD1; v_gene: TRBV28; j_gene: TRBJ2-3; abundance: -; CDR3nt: TGTGCCAGCAGTCTCGCAGGGGGCGCAGCAGATACGCAGTATTTT; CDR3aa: CASSLAGGAADTQYF
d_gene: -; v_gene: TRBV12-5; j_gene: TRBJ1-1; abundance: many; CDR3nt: TGTGCTAGTGGTTTGGTACTTGGGGGGGCGGACACTGAAGCTTTCTTT; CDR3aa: CASGLVLGGADTEAFF
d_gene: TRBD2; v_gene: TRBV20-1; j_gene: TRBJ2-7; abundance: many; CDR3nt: TGCAGTGCGCTACCGGGACTAGTGGACGAGCAGTACTTC; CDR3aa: CSALPGLVDEQYF
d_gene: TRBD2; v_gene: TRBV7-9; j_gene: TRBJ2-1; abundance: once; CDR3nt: TGTGCCAGCAGCTCATACAGCGGGAGCTCCTACAATGAACAGCTCTTC; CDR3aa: CASSSYSGSSYNEQLF
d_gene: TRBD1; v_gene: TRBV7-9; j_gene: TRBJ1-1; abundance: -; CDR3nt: TGTGCCAGCAGCCCAACGTGGACAGGTATGAACACCGAAGCTCTCTTT; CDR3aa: CASSPTWTGMNTEALF
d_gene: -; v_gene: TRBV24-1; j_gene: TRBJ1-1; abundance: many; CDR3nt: TGTGCCACCAGTGAATTTGCGGACACTGAAGCTTTCTTT; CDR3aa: CATSEFADTEAFF
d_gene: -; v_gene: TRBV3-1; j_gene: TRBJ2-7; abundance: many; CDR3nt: TGTGCCAGCAGCCAAGGAGGCCCCGGGTACGAGCAGTACTTC; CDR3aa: CASSQGGPGYEQYF
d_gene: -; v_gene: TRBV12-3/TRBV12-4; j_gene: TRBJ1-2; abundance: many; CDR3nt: TGTGCCAGCAGTTTAGTTCGGTCAAACCCTAACTATGGCTACACCTTC; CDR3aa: CASSLVRSNPNYGYTF
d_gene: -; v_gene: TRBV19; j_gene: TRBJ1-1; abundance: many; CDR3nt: TGTGCCATCTCCAAGGGATCTCGGGCGAACACTGAAGCTTTCTTT; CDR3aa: CAISKGSRANTEAFF
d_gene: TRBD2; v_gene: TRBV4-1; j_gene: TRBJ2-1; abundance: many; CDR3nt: TGCGCCAGCAGCCAAGGGACTAGCGGACAGTTCTTC; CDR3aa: CASSQGTSGQFF
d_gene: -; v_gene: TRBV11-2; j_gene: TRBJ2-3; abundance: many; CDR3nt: TGTGCCAGCAGCTTAGATCAGATAGACGGGAGTAGCACAGATACGCAGTATTTT; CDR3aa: CASSLDQIDGSSTDTQYF